The 18 T cell receptor beta chains below were found in one sample sequenced in a study of regulatory T cells in long-lasting Graves disease. As for time point: newly diagnosed GD, antithyroid drugs for less than 3 months. After RNA was extracted from PBMCs, the TCR library was made from it. Sequencing libraries for TCR beta were prepared with iRepertoire HTBI primers and Arm-PCR of CDR3 regions. One entry per CDR3 protein results from TCRdb running MiXCR on the multiplex PCR reads. The data show roughly 430,000 distinct CDR3 sequences, less than 20% seen once. In addition, the sample was reused for a study of T cells in Graves' hyperthyroidism and ophthalmopathy.

The starting material was peripheral blood mononuclear cells (PBMCs), obtained at new diagnosis, from a patient treated with antithyroid drugs. These receptors were taken from a woman aged 25-40 years with Graves disease.

This clonotype was recorded a few times. The V and J genes are TRBV7-7 and TRBJ1-4; possibly TRBD1 for D (5 bases). The CDR3 is made up of 17 amino acids. In germline, CDR1 is SSHAT, CDR2 FNYEAQ (reference sequence). CDR3 amino acids: CASSIMPLTTENEKLFF. CDR3 bases: TGTGCTAGCTCCATTATGCCCCTGACGACAGAAAATGAAAAACTGTTTTTT.

Comments on this clonotype: The junction departs from germline at one end; a sequencing error may be responsible. The V call is TRBV5-1, the J call TRBJ2-1; a possible D gene is TRBD2 (6 bases). Germline V lookup: CDR1 SGHRS, CDR2 YFSETQ. CDR3 size: 13 residues. CDR3 coding DNA: TGCGCCAGCAGCGCGGGACTTTACAATGAGCTGTTCTTC. Residues: CASSAGLYNELFF.

This clonotype was detected only a few times. V and J are TRBV7-9 and TRBJ2-6; possible D gene TRBD2, 6 bases. The germline V and J ends were trimmed by 8 bases and 1 base, with 6 bases remaining between them. CDR3 length: 13 residues. Germline V gives CDR1 SEHNR, CDR2 FQNEAQ (reference sequence). CDR3 nucleotide sequence: TGTGCCAGCCGGGAGTCTGGGGCCAACGTCCTGACTTTC. Translating it yields CASRESGANVLTF.

This clonotype turned up a few times. This chain connects TRBV6-1 to TRBJ2-1; D may correspond to TRBD1 or TRBD2 (6 bases each). CDR1 and CDR2 (germline): MNHNS, SASEGT. The CDR3 sequence is 15 residues long. The ends were cut back, 11 bases at V and 2 bases at J, with 19 bases in the middle. The CDR3 coding sequence is TGTGCCTCGCGGAGGGGGGCTATGACCTACAATGAGCAGTTCTTC. Protein sequence: CASRRGAMTYNEQFF.

The genes are TRBV11-3 and TRBJ2-1; tentative D call: TRBD2 (5 bases). CDR1 is SGHNT and CDR2 is YENEEA in the germline V gene. This CDR3 contains 13 residues. Trimming removed 6 bases at V and 13 bases at J, with 19 bases between. The CDR3 DNA is TGTGCCAGCAGTTATGTAGCGAGAGGCTTCCAGTTCTTC. Its protein is CASSYVARGFQFF.

The chain carries TRBV29-1 and TRBJ2-7; weak D call: TRBD1 (6 bases). The germline V gene has CDR1 SQVTM and CDR2 ANQGSEA. This CDR3 region has 12 residues. V dropped 8 bases and J dropped 3 bases, with 14 bases sitting between them. In DNA, the CDR3 is TGCAGCACCAAGGACAGCGGCTACGAGCAGTACTTC. Translating it yields CSTKDSGYEQYF.

There are many counts of this clonotype. The chain combines TRBV7-8 with TRBJ1-4; no clear D gene. Trimming shortened V by 4 bases and J by 10 bases, and 13 bases separated the two germline ends. The CDR3 is 13 amino acids. Germline CDR1 SGHVS, CDR2 FQNEAQ. The CDR3 loop is CASSSRSLAKLFF. For the CDR3, the DNA is TGTGCCAGCAGCTCAAGATCCTTGGCAAAACTGTTTTTT.

The gene calls are TRBV7-2 and TRBJ2-4, with unresolved D. Germline values: CDR1 SGHTA, CDR2 FQGNSA. CDR3 length: 15 amino acids. V was trimmed by 5 bases and J by 4 bases, leaving 15 bases between them. This CDR3 is CASSQGRISKNIQYF. For the CDR3, the DNA is TGTGCCAGCAGCCAAGGACGGATTTCGAAAAACATTCAGTACTTC.

This clonotype was found a few times. The chain couples TRBV28 to TRBJ2-5; 7 nucleotides align to TRBD2. The CDR3 runs 14 residues. The germline gives CDR1 MDHEN, CDR2 SYDVKM. The ends lost 5 bases at V and 5 bases at J; junction bases unmatched: 8. CDR3 sequence (DNA): TGTGCCAGCAGTAATTCTCGCGGGAGTGAGACCCAGTACTTC. Its translation: CASSNSRGSETQYF.

This clonotype was counted between two and nine times. This chain links TRBV4-1 with TRBJ2-2, with 12 bases identical to TRBD2. J was trimmed by 7 bases and V by 1 base; bases with no gene match: 13. Germline V gene sequence: CDR1 MGHRA, CDR2 YSYEKL. The CDR3 is 19 residues long. CDR3 protein: CASSQGLAGALQRGGELFF. The CDR3 DNA reads as TGCGCCAGCAGCCAAGGACTAGCGGGAGCCCTACAGAGGGGCGGGGAGCTGTTTTTT.

The V and J genes are TRBV19 and TRBJ2-2; 10 positions match TRBD2. Trimming removed 11 bases from V and 1 base from J; junction bases left unmatched: 1. Looked up from germline, CDR1 is LNHDA and CDR2 is SQIVND (reference sequence). The CDR3 runs 13 residues. The CDR3 loop reads CASSGGNTGELFF. As DNA, the CDR3 is TGTGCCTCTAGCGGGGGGAACACCGGGGAGCTGTTTTTT.

This clonotype was counted only a few times. The V call is TRBV9, the J call TRBJ2-1; 7 nucleotides align to TRBD2. Germline trimming cut 2 bases from V and 7 bases from J; bases unmatched to any gene: 12. The germline V gene has CDR1 SGDLS and CDR2 YYNGEE. This CDR3 region has 16 residues. CDR3 residues: CASSVNPGGNGNEQFF. The CDR3 DNA reads TGTGCCAGCAGCGTTAATCCGGGAGGAAACGGGAATGAGCAGTTCTTC.

This clonotype was picked up a small number of times. One end of the junction fails to match germline, which may point to a read error. The gene calls are TRBV12-3 or TRBV12-4 and TRBJ2-4, with 10 bases identical to TRBD2. CDR3 length: 14 residues. CDR3 region: CTSSTSGNRNIQYF. Written as DNA, the CDR3 is TGTACCAGCAGCACTAGCGGGAACCGGAACATTCAGTACTTC.

Many counts were recorded for this clonotype. V usage is TRBV20-1 and J usage is TRBJ2-1, with no clear D. The V end lost 3 bases, the J end lost 3 bases, and 15 bases lay between the germline ends. The CDR3 sequence is 15 residues long. Germline assignment: CDR1 DFQATT and CDR2 SNEGSKA (reference sequence). The CDR3 loop reads CSARGPRGDYNEQFF. CDR3 in DNA: TGCAGTGCTAGGGGCCCCCGAGGCGACTACAATGAGCAGTTCTTC.

Many counts were recorded for this clonotype. The chain joins TRBV20-1 to TRBJ2-2; no definite D call. V was clipped by 2 bases and J by 0 bases, with 10 bases between them. CDR1 and CDR2 (germline): DFQATT, SNEGSKA (reference sequence). CDR3 length: 15 residues. The CDR3 loop reads CSARFEPANTGELFF. CDR3 DNA sequence: TGCAGTGCTAGATTCGAGCCGGCGAACACCGGGGAGCTGTTTTTT.

This clonotype was counted ten times or more. The rearrangement links TRBV20-1 to TRBJ2-1; D call uncertain. The CDR3 consists of 20 residues. V was trimmed by 2 bases and J by 0 bases, leaving 26 bases between them. CDR1 DFQATT and CDR2 SNEGSKA come from the germline V gene (reference sequence). The CDR3 DNA follows: TGCAGTGCTAGACCCTTCGTCAGACGTGGAAGCCCGAACTCCTACAATGAGCAGTTCTTC. It yields the protein CSARPFVRRGSPNSYNEQFF.

The chain carries TRBV7-2 and TRBJ2-1; 7 bases match TRBD2. The CDR3 runs to 13 residues. The V and J ends lost 4 bases and 10 bases, in that order; junction bases with no gene match: 7. Per germline, CDR1 SGHTA and CDR2 FQGNSA. The CDR3 protein is CASSSMAGDEQFF. CDR3 bases: TGTGCCAGCAGCTCCATGGCGGGAGACGAGCAGTTCTTC.

This clonotype was found many times. The chain couples TRBV13 to TRBJ2-7, with D unclear. The V end was cut by 5 bases, the J end by 4 bases, with 12 bases between. The CDR3 totals 13 residues. The germline V gene encodes CDR1 PRHDT and CDR2 FYEKMQ (reference sequence). The DNA of the CDR3 is TGTGCCAGCAGCCCTCTGGGTAGTTACGAGCAGTACTTC. Translation: CASSPLGSYEQYF.